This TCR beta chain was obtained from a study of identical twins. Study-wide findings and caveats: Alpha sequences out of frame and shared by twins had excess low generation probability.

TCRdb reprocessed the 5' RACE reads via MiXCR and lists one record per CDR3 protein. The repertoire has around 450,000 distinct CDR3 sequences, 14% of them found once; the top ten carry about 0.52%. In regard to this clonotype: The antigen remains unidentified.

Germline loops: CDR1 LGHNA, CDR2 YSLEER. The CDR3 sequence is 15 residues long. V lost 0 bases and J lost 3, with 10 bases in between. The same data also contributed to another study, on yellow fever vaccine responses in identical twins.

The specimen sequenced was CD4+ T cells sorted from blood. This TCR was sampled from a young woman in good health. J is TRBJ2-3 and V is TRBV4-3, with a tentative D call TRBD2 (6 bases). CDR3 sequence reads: CASSQDRAGTDTQYF. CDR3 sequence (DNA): TGCGCCAGCAGCCAAGACCGCGCGGGGACAGATACGCAGTATTTT.